These T cell receptor beta chains were read from a single sample in a study of blood T cell repertoires in COVID-19. Profiled with immunoSEQ multiplex PCR; TCRdb holds only in-frame clones, not every one. The data show 100,000 to 150,000 clones, with approximately 71% seen just once and roughly 2% held by the top ten. Sequencing was performed on peripheral blood. Receptors were obtained from a woman aged 65 to 85 with acute or convalescent COVID-19. Both conserved end residues are part of each CDR3. A D gene is named only where the DNA matches it firmly. The size field is filled for only some rows; it gives once, few, many or a size class.

CDR3: CASSSLAGGPYNEQFF; DNA: TGTGCCAGCAGTTCCTTAGCGGGAGGGCCCTACAATGAGCAGTTCTTC; size: .; D: TRBD2; J: TRBJ2-1; V: TRBV28
CDR3: CAIRQQGPTEAFF; DNA: TGTGCCATCAGACAGCAGGGGCCTACTGAAGCTTTCTTT; size: many; D: .; J: TRBJ1-1; V: TRBV10-3
CDR3: CASSFWASGTTVNEQFF; DNA: TGTGCCAGCAGTTTCTGGGCTAGCGGGACCACGGTCAATGAGCAGTTCTTC; size: .; D: TRBD2; J: TRBJ2-1; V: TRBV27
CDR3: CASSFNPTGKETQYF; DNA: TGTGCCAGCAGCTTTAACCCGACAGGGAAAGAGACCCAGTACTTC; size: .; D: TRBD1; J: TRBJ2-5; V: TRBV11-2
CDR3: CASSLLTPEGQYF; DNA: TGCGCCAGCAGCTTGCTGACACCTGAGGGGCAGTACTTC; size: .; D: .; J: TRBJ2-7; V: TRBV5-1
CDR3: CASTLAQEETQYF; DNA: TGCGCCAGCACACTAGCTCAGGAAGAGACCCAGTACTTC; size: few; D: .; J: TRBJ2-5; V: TRBV5-1
CDR3: CASSLASGGGYTQYF; DNA: TGCGCCAGCAGCTTGGCTAGCGGGGGAGGTTATACGCAGTATTTT; size: .; D: TRBD2; J: TRBJ2-3; V: TRBV5-1
CDR3: CASSSPRTGVFYEQYF; DNA: TGTGCCAGCAGCTCTCCTAGGACAGGGGTGTTCTACGAGCAGTACTTC; size: .; D: TRBD1; J: TRBJ2-7; V: TRBV7-3
CDR3: CASSIGLVSYEQFF; DNA: TGCGCCAGCAGCATCGGACTAGTATCCTATGAGCAGTTCTTC; size: .; D: TRBD2; J: TRBJ2-1; V: TRBV5-1
CDR3: CASSQEASLNEQFF; DNA: TGTGCCAGCAGCCAAGAAGCATCACTAAATGAGCAGTTCTTC; size: .; D: .; J: TRBJ2-1; V: TRBV4-2
CDR3: CASSYEGVREKLFF; DNA: TGTGCCAGCAGTTACGAGGGGGTTCGAGAAAAACTGTTTTTT; size: .; D: .; J: TRBJ1-4; V: TRBV6-6
CDR3: CASSQAPQGLGNTEAFF; DNA: TGTGCCAGCAGCCAAGCACCTCAGGGGTTGGGGAACACTGAAGCTTTCTTT; size: .; D: .; J: TRBJ1-1; V: TRBV14
CDR3: CARRLGGFYEQYF; DNA: TGTGCCAGGAGGCTCGGGGGATTCTACGAGCAGTACTTC; size: few; D: .; J: TRBJ2-7; V: TRBV28
CDR3: CASSWGEITDTQYF; DNA: TGTGCCAGCAGTTGGGGGGAGATCACAGATACGCAGTATTTT; size: few; D: .; J: TRBJ2-3; V: TRBV5-6
CDR3: CASSIEQGEVNQPQHF; DNA: TGTGCCAGTAGTATTGAACAGGGGGAAGTCAATCAGCCCCAGCATTTT; size: .; D: TRBD1; J: TRBJ1-5; V: TRBV19
CDR3: CASSQGLVEDTQYF; DNA: TGTGCCAGCAGCCAGGGACTAGTGGAAGATACGCAGTATTTT; size: .; D: TRBD2; J: TRBJ2-3; V: TRBV7-7
CDR3: CASSVDRGKRGYQETQYF; DNA: TGTGCCAGCAGTGTCGACAGGGGTAAACGGGGATACCAAGAGACCCAGTACTTC; size: .; D: TRBD1; J: TRBJ2-5; V: TRBV6-1
CDR3: CASSSRTGNSNQPQHF; DNA: TGTGCCAGCAGTTCCCGGACAGGGAATAGCAATCAGCCCCAGCATTTT; size: few; D: TRBD1; J: TRBJ1-5; V: TRBV6-2/TRBV6-3
CDR3: CASSLDTGRGPIYNEQFF; DNA: TGTGCCAGCAGCTTAGATACGGGCAGGGGTCCCATCTACAATGAGCAGTTCTTC; size: .; D: .; J: TRBJ2-1; V: TRBV11-2
CDR3: CASSLVPSGTNQYTQYF; DNA: TGTGCCAGCAGCTTGGTGCCTAGCGGGACTAACCAGTATACGCAGTATTTT; size: .; D: TRBD2; J: TRBJ2-3; V: TRBV5-4
CDR3: CASSGSSGTLYNEQFF; DNA: TGTGCCAGCAGCGGATCGAGCGGAACCCTCTACAATGAGCAGTTCTTC; size: .; D: .; J: TRBJ2-1; V: TRBV7-9
CDR3: CATSPWDTNSGANVLTF; DNA: TGTGCCACCAGCCCCTGGGACACCAACTCTGGGGCCAACGTCCTGACTTTC; size: .; D: .; J: TRBJ2-6; V: TRBV15
CDR3: CASILGQGTDTQYF; DNA: TGTGCCAGCATCCTCGGACAGGGCACAGATACGCAGTATTTT; size: .; D: TRBD1; J: TRBJ2-3; V: TRBV6-6
CDR3: CASSDLLGWDRSTGELFF; DNA: TGTGCCAGTAGTGATTTGCTAGGTTGGGACAGGTCCACCGGGGAGCTGTTTTTT; size: .; D: TRBD1; J: TRBJ2-2; V: TRBV19
CDR3: CASSEEGTGKAGNTIYF; DNA: TGTGCCAGCAGTGAAGAAGGGACAGGGAAGGCTGGAAACACCATATATTTT; size: .; D: TRBD1; J: TRBJ1-3; V: TRBV6-1
CDR3: CASSNYRGPYEQYF; DNA: TGTGCCAGCAGTAATTACAGGGGGCCCTACGAGCAGTACTTC; size: .; D: TRBD1; J: TRBJ2-7; V: TRBV27
CDR3: CASSQGQGVNTEAFF; DNA: TGTGCCAGCAGCCAAGGACAGGGAGTGAACACTGAAGCTTTCTTT; size: .; D: TRBD1; J: TRBJ1-1; V: TRBV3-1/TRBV3-2
CDR3: CASSSRRGNEQFF; DNA: TGTGCCAGCAGCTCGAGACGCGGCAATGAGCAGTTCTTC; size: .; D: .; J: TRBJ2-1; V: TRBV11-2
CDR3: CASNWGKGGLDEQYF; DNA: TGTGCCAGCAACTGGGGGAAGGGAGGCCTGGACGAGCAGTACTTC; size: medium-sized; D: .; J: TRBJ2-7; V: TRBV27
CDR3: CASSQDVRSGNTIYF; DNA: TGCGCCAGCAGCCAAGATGTACGGTCTGGAAACACCATATATTTT; size: once; D: .; J: TRBJ1-3; V: TRBV4-1
CDR3: CASSQLGGNTEAFF; DNA: TGTGCCAGCAGCCAATTGGGGGGGAACACTGAAGCTTTCTTT; size: .; D: .; J: TRBJ1-1; V: TRBV3-1/TRBV3-2
CDR3: CASSAGATTDTQYF; DNA: TGTGCCAGCTCTGCGGGAGCGACCACAGATACGCAGTATTTT; size: .; D: TRBD2; J: TRBJ2-3; V: TRBV7-8
CDR3: CASSYGGSSETQYF; DNA: TGTGCCAGCAGTTACGGCGGGAGCAGCGAGACCCAGTACTTC; size: .; D: TRBD2; J: TRBJ2-5; V: TRBV6-5
CDR3: CAIGGGVREKLFF; DNA: TGTGCCATCGGCGGGGGCGTCCGAGAAAAACTGTTTTTT; size: .; D: .; J: TRBJ1-4; V: TRBV10-3
CDR3: CASSFYRGNEQFF; DNA: TGTGCCAGCAGCTTTTACAGGGGGAATGAGCAGTTCTTC; size: .; D: TRBD1; J: TRBJ2-1; V: TRBV7-2
CDR3: CASSQAGTGELFF; DNA: TGTGCCAGCAGCCAAGCGGGGACCGGGGAGCTGTTTTTT; size: .; D: .; J: TRBJ2-2; V: TRBV3-1/TRBV3-2
CDR3: CASSYSRTEAFF; DNA: TGTGCCAGCAGTTACTCGCGAACTGAAGCTTTCTTT; size: once; D: .; J: TRBJ1-1; V: TRBV6-5
CDR3: CASRRNRGPNTGELFF; DNA: TGTGCCAGCAGAAGAAACAGGGGCCCTAACACCGGGGAGCTGTTTTTT; size: once; D: TRBD1; J: TRBJ2-2; V: TRBV27
CDR3: CASSLKGAEGYTF; DNA: TGTGCCAGCAGCTTAAAGGGGGCCGAGGGCTACACCTTC; size: .; D: TRBD1; J: TRBJ1-2; V: TRBV7-2
CDR3: CASSSNEGRPTNEKLFF; DNA: TGTGCCAGCAGTTCCAACGAGGGCCGACCAACTAATGAAAAACTGTTTTTT; size: .; D: .; J: TRBJ1-4; V: TRBV28
CDR3: CASSSDTGVHYGYTF; DNA: TGTGCCAGCAGCTCCGATACCGGGGTACACTATGGCTACACCTTC; size: .; D: .; J: TRBJ1-2; V: TRBV5-8